This T cell receptor beta chain came from a study of cytomegalovirus exposure and HLA in healthy donors. Study-wide results and limits: Most sequenced TCRs were rare (though some public TCRs occurred in many donors). Published work reported that the classifier diagnosed cytomegalovirus status with high specificity and sensitivity.

V dropped 7 bases and J dropped 6 bases, with 19 bases sitting between them. Germline CDR1 SGHTA, CDR2 FQGNSA. This CDR3 has 14 residues. Worth noting for this clone: No antigen is known for it.

TCRdb's copy holds only in-frame clones and misses some; the assay was immunoSEQ multiplex PCR. The table lists roughly 260,000 clones, just under 90% of them singletons. The chain has TRBV7-2 and TRBJ2-7; D perhaps matches TRBD2 (6 bases). The receptor's source is a man between 18 and 35 years old in good health and CMV-seronegative. Sequenced sample: PBMCs. CDR3 residues: CASTPGPPTSEQYF. For the CDR3, the DNA is TGTGCCAGCACCCCGGGACCTCCGACTAGCGAGCAGTACTTC. The full variable domain, completed using reference TRBV7-2 and TRBJ2-7, is GAGVSQSPSNKVTEKGKDVELRCDPISGHTALYWYRQSLGQGLEFLIYFQGNSAPDKSGLPSDRFSAERTGGSVSTLTIQRTQQEDSAVYLCASTPGPPTSEQYFGPGTRLTVT.